This T cell receptor beta chain was found in a study of T cells in Graves' hyperthyroidism and ophthalmopathy. This clonotype appeared once. The antigen is unknown. Study observations and caveats: Model-based prediction identified ophthalmopathy a median approximately 6.2 months prior to its onset.

Disease duration under 2 months; hyperthyroidism patients were aged 18 to 65. Not enrolled were patients with uncontrolled infection, other autoimmune disease, pregnancy or lactation. Researchers took RNA transcripts and amplified the TCR beta CDR3 regions from them. TCR CDR3 underwent first-round RT-PCR with the HTBI primer set. Each CDR3 protein gets one entry after TCRdb re-called the multiplex PCR reads with MiXCR. The sample includes about 840,000 distinct CDR3 sequences, over 35% of them seen just once. The specimen sequenced was blood. The receptor's source is a man between 18 and 35 years old with Graves' hyperthyroidism.

The CDR3 spells CASSLGLSGNSPLHF. In DNA, the CDR3 is TGTGCCAGCAGTTTAGGCCTATCCGGGAATTCACCCCTCCACTTT. This chain joins TRBV25-1 and TRBJ1-6; D not certain. V lost 5 bases and J 7 bases, leaving 15 bases between the germline ends. CDR3 length: 15 residues. Germline assignment: CDR1 MGHDK and CDR2 SYGVNS.